This T cell receptor (beta chain) originates from a study of regulatory T cells in long-lasting Graves disease. Study-wide results and caveats: Persistent Graves' patients showed less TCR diversity than newly diagnosed ones. Persistent disease exhibited a predilection for TRBV28, TRBJ1-2 and TRBJ2-5.

Combining iRepertoire HTBI primers with Arm-PCR of CDR3 regions, the authors built TCR beta libraries. In TCRdb, the multiplex PCR reads were re-called with MiXCR into one record per CDR3 protein. Of some 280,000 distinct CDR3 sequences listed, 22% are singletons. Time point given: persistent/refractory GD, antithyroid drugs over 5 years with positive TRAb. RNA extracted from PBMCs served as the sequencing template. Diagnoses of Graves' disease were made by American Thyroid Association guidelines. Recruitment took place at an endocrinology department in Xi'an, China. As for this clonotype: As yet, its antigen is unknown.

The germline V gene has CDR1 SGHTA and CDR2 FQGNSA. V dropped 1 base and J dropped 5 bases, with 11 bases sitting between them. The CDR3 has 15 residues. The receptor was isolated from a female donor with Graves disease. This chain connects TRBV7-2 to TRBJ1-4; perhaps TRBD1 as D (6 bases). The sample consisted of peripheral blood mononuclear cells (PBMCs), taken when the disease was refractory, from a patient treated with antithyroid drugs. DNA of the CDR3: TGTGCCAGCAGCTTAGTTGCCGGGGGCAATGAAAAACTGTTTTTT. Its translation: CASSLVAGGNEKLFF.